One sample yielded the 22 T cell receptor beta chains listed below, sequenced in a study of identical twins. TCRdb re-called the 5' RACE reads with MiXCR, one entry per CDR3 protein. The profile shows about 810,000 distinct CDR3 sequences, roughly 12% of them singletons. The same data also went into a second study, on yellow fever vaccine responses in identical twins.

The sequencing sample was made of PBMCs. Source of these receptors: a woman aged 18-29 years in good health.

This clonotype has a handful of counts. V usage is TRBV4-1 and J usage is TRBJ1-5; perhaps TRBD1 as D (6 bases). This CDR3 contains 13 residues. The V end lost 6 bases, the J end lost 9 bases, and 15 bases lay between the germline ends. Germline V gene data show CDR1 as MGHRA and CDR2 as YSYEKL. The CDR3 sequence: CASSFRGGRPQHF. The CDR3 DNA reads TGCGCCAGCAGTTTCAGGGGAGGACGGCCCCAGCATTTT.

The rearrangement joins TRBV6-6 to TRBJ2-2; D is undetermined. Trimming stripped 10 bases from V and 3 bases from J, with 12 bases between. The length of the CDR3 is 13 residues. Per the germline V gene, CDR1 is MNHNY and CDR2 is SVGAGI (reference sequence). The CDR3 DNA reads TGTGCCACCATGGCAGCGTACACCGGGGAGCTGTTTTTT. Protein: CATMAAYTGELFF.

In its sample, this clonotype was seen a few times. The chain employs TRBV7-9 and TRBJ2-1, with 8 bases that match TRBD1. V was pared by 6 bases and J by 2 bases, with 6 bases of the junction left unmatched. This CDR3 is 15 amino acids long. The V gene's germline CDR1 is SEHNR and CDR2 FQNEAQ (reference sequence). CDR3 sequence reads: CASRPGGGTYNEQFF. The CDR3, as DNA: TGTGCCAGCAGACCAGGGGGCGGAACCTACAATGAGCAGTTCTTC. Complete variable domain (other parts from reference TRBV7-9 and TRBJ2-1): DTGVSQNPRHKITKRGQNVTFRCDPISEHNRLYWYRQTLGQGPEFLTYFQNEAQLEKSRLLSDRFSAERPKGSFSTLEIQRTEQGDSAMYLCASRPGGGTYNEQFFGPGTRLTVL.

This clonotype appeared once. This chain links TRBV15 with TRBJ2-2, with a weak D call TRBD2 (6 bases). The CDR3 loop spans 13 amino acids. In germline, CDR1 is LNHNV, CDR2 YYDKDF (reference sequence). V was pared by 5 bases and J by 5 bases, with 9 bases between. DNA for the CDR3: TGTGCCACCAGCGGGGGGAGAACCGGGGAGCTGTTTTTT. It specifies CATSGGRTGELFF.

In this sample, this clonotype turned up a few times. The chain recombines TRBV7-9 with TRBJ2-7; 10 bases agree with TRBD1. There are 15 residues in the CDR3. Germline lookup yields CDR1 SEHNR and CDR2 FQNEAQ (reference sequence). Trimming removed 2 bases from V and 5 bases from J; junction bases left unmatched: 6. CDR3: CASSLMGQGSNEQYF. The CDR3 nucleotides are TGTGCCAGCAGCTTAATGGGACAGGGGTCCAACGAGCAGTACTTC.

This clonotype was seen a few times. V usage is TRBV12-3 or TRBV12-4 and J usage is TRBJ2-1; D is possibly TRBD1 (5 bases). This CDR3 has 17 residues. Trimming removed 5 bases from V and 4 bases from J, with 21 bases in between. The DNA of the CDR3 is TGTGCCAGCAGTCCTAGGGGTGGGTTAGCCGATTACAATGAGCAGTTCTTC. This gives the protein CASSPRGGLADYNEQFF.

This clonotype was observed many times. The gene calls are TRBV7-9 and TRBJ2-5; unclear D gene. Germline CDR1 SEHNR, CDR2 FQNEAQ (reference sequence). The V end lost 8 bases, the J end lost 2 bases, and 15 bases lay between the germline ends. There are 14 residues in the CDR3. The DNA of the CDR3 is TGTGCCAGCGGCCCTAGGAGCCAACAAGAGACCCAGTACTTC. Its protein is CASGPRSQQETQYF.

This clonotype was recorded at least ten times. Relative to the germline gene, one junction end is altered; a read error may explain this. V is TRBV5-1 and J is TRBJ2-1, with TRBD2 identical over 10 bases. Germline V gene sequence: CDR1 SGHRS, CDR2 YFSETQ. This CDR3 is built from 16 residues. The CDR3 region is CASSLARLAGDNEQFF. CDR3 DNA sequence: TGTGCCAGCAGCTTAGCACGCCTAGCGGGAGACAATGAGCAGTTCTTC.

J is TRBJ2-7 and V is TRBV7-9; 8 nucleotides line up with TRBD1. Trimming took 7 bases from V and 0 from J; bases not matched to a gene: 8. The CDR3 is 15 amino acids. Germline V gene lookup returns CDR1 SEHNR and CDR2 FQNEAQ (reference sequence). CDR3: CASTNGQGYSYEQYF. The DNA of the CDR3 is TGTGCCAGCACCAACGGACAGGGTTACTCCTACGAGCAGTACTTC. Together with reference TRBV7-9 and TRBJ2-7, the CDR3 gives the full variable domain: DTGVSQNPRHKITKRGQNVTFRCDPISEHNRLYWYRQTLGQGPEFLTYFQNEAQLEKSRLLSDRFSAERPKGSFSTLEIQRTEQGDSAMYLCASTNGQGYSYEQYFGPGTRLTVT.

This clonotype has a handful of counts. V and J are TRBV3-1 and TRBJ2-2; D may be TRBD2 (5 bases). Germline V gene sequence: CDR1 LGHDT, CDR2 YNNKEL (reference sequence). The CDR3 covers 16 residues. V lost 4 bases and J lost 4, with 16 bases in between. The CDR3 bases are TGTGCCAGCAGCCCAGATCGGGGTTCGGGCACCGGGGAGCTGTTTTTT. This encodes CASSPDRGSGTGELFF. The full variable domain, with the rest looked up from reference TRBV3-1 and TRBJ2-2, is DTAVSQTPKYLVTQMGNDKSIKCEQNLGHDTMYWYKQDSKKFLKIMFSYNNKELIINETVPNRFSPKSPDKAHLNLHINSLELGDSAVYFCASSPDRGSGTGELFFGEGSRLTVL.

The chain joins TRBV20-1 to TRBJ2-5; D ambiguous. Germline loops: CDR1 DFQATT, CDR2 SNEGSKA (reference sequence). The CDR3 is made up of 11 amino acids. The germline V and J ends were trimmed by 6 bases and 5 bases, with 10 bases remaining between them. The CDR3 here is CSASLMETQYF. CDR3 in DNA: TGCAGTGCCTCCCTTATGGAGACCCAGTACTTC.

A few counts support this clonotype. This rearrangement joins TRBV12-3 or TRBV12-4 to TRBJ2-6; D is ambiguous. Trimming left V 5 bases short and J 0 bases short, with 11 bases between. This CDR3 has 16 residues. The CDR3 protein is CASSVDENSGANVLTF. CDR3 bases: TGTGCCAGCAGTGTCGACGAAAACTCTGGGGCCAACGTCCTGACTTTC.

This clonotype was recorded many times. The CDR3 protein is CASSKRTGYADTQYF. CDR3 nucleotides: TGTGCCAGCAGCAAGAGGACAGGGTATGCAGATACGCAGTATTTT. This sequence joins TRBV3-1 and TRBJ2-3, with 8 positions matching TRBD1. Germline assignment: CDR1 LGHDT and CDR2 YNNKEL (reference sequence). J was trimmed by 4 bases and V by 5 bases; bases with no gene match: 8. The CDR3 extends over 15 amino acids.

This clonotype was observed a few times. This chain connects TRBV29-1 to TRBJ1-3; TRBD1 agrees at 7 bases. Looked up from germline, CDR1 is SQVTM and CDR2 is ANQGSEA. CDR3 length: 14 amino acids. Trimming removed 7 bases from V and 0 bases from J; junction bases left unmatched: 6. The CDR3 loop is CSAGTEGSGNTIYF. The CDR3 region has the DNA TGCAGCGCTGGGACAGAGGGCTCTGGAAACACCATATATTTT.

This clonotype has more than one count but fewer than ten. The chain is built from TRBV5-1 and TRBJ2-5; TRBD2 agrees at 10 bases. Per the germline V gene, CDR1 is SGHRS and CDR2 is YFSETQ. The CDR3 has 14 amino acids. The V and J ends lost 4 bases and 6 bases, in that order; junction bases with no gene match: 6. CDR3 residues: CASSPGLAEQTQYF. CDR3 coding DNA: TGCGCCAGCAGCCCTGGACTAGCGGAGCAGACCCAGTACTTC.

The chain recombines TRBV10-3 with TRBJ1-2; the D is unclear. V lost 0 bases to trimming and J lost 1 base, with 3 bases between them. This CDR3 spans 13 amino acids. The V gene's germline CDR1 is ENHRY and CDR2 SYGVKD. The CDR3, as DNA: TGTGCCATCAGTGAGTCGGTTAACTATGGCTACACCTTC. Encoded protein: CAISESVNYGYTF.

This chain uses TRBV3-1 with TRBJ2-6; D remains unclear. Trimming cost V 1 base and J 2 bases, with 12 bases left between them. The CDR3 has 17 residues. Germline CDR1 reads LGHDT; CDR2 reads YNNKEL (reference sequence). The CDR3 nucleotides read TGTGCCAGCAGCCAAGGGCAGCGAAGGACTGGGGCCAACGTCCTGACTTTC. This encodes CASSQGQRRTGANVLTF.

The rearrangement links TRBV19 to TRBJ2-1; 7 nucleotides match TRBD1. This CDR3 contains 16 residues. Germline CDR1 LNHDA, CDR2 SQIVND (reference sequence). J was trimmed by 2 bases and V by 4 bases; bases with no gene match: 8. The CDR3 nucleotides are TGTGCCAGTAGTAGCCGGACAGGACACCCCTACAATGAGCAGTTCTTC. Protein sequence: CASSSRTGHPYNEQFF.

This clonotype was seen a few times. The genes are TRBV20-1 and TRBJ1-2, with TRBD1 matching 11 bases. The CDR3 is 14 residues long. After removal of 5 bases from V and 4 bases from J, the junction contained 6 bases not matched to a gene. The germline CDR1 and CDR2 sequences are DFQATT and SNEGSKA (reference sequence). Written as DNA, the CDR3 is TGCAGTGCTGAGTTAGGGACAGGGGGCTATGGCTACACCTTC. Protein sequence: CSAELGTGGYGYTF.

This clonotype showed up just a few times. The gene calls are TRBV6-1 and TRBJ2-7; 11 bases are a match to TRBD1. Germline V gives CDR1 MNHNS, CDR2 SASEGT. The CDR3 is 15 residues long. V trimming: 4 bases; J trimming: 4 bases; junction bases outside the gene matches: 6. The CDR3 DNA reads TGTGCCAGCAGTGCCCGGGACAGGGGGATATACGAGCAGTACGTC. Protein: CASSARDRGIYEQYV.

This clonotype was counted only a few times. V usage is TRBV12-3 or TRBV12-4 and J usage is TRBJ2-5, with TRBD2 identical over 14 bases. V dropped 3 bases and J dropped 2; count of bases not matched to a gene: 8. This CDR3 region has 18 residues. The CDR3 coding sequence is TGTGCCAGCAGTTTGACTAGCGGGAGGGCCGGGCGGCAAGAGACCCAGTACTTC. Amino acid sequence: CASSLTSGRAGRQETQYF.

The V and J genes are TRBV12-3 or TRBV12-4 and TRBJ2-3; tentative D call: TRBD1 (6 bases). The V gene lost 4 bases and the J gene lost 12 bases, with 20 bases spanning the gap. The CDR3 is 14 amino acids. The chain's CDR3 is CASSSVLGQGPQYF. The CDR3 DNA sequence: TGTGCCAGCAGTTCAGTGTTGGGGCAGGGGCCCCAGTATTTT.